This T cell receptor (beta chain) came from a study of T cell responses to AZD1222 COVID-19 vaccine. Germline V CDR1 and CDR2: SQVTM, ANQGSEA. Trimming took 7 bases from V and 8 from J, leaving 21 bases between them. The CDR3 is made up of 14 amino acids. Sequencing used immunoSEQ multiplex PCR; TCRdb keeps in-frame clones, though not all of them. The profile shows over 130,000 clones, around 95% of them singletons. The sample consisted of peripheral blood, taken on day 0 of AZD1222 vaccination. The chain uses TRBV29-1 and TRBJ2-1, with D perhaps being TRBD1 or TRBD2 (5 bases each). This sequence was found in an adult in good health. The CDR3 loop reads CSAVLRDPWDEQFF. The CDR3 DNA reads TGCAGCGCTGTACTTCGGGACCCCTGGGATGAGCAGTTCTTC.